Following are 10 T cell receptor beta chains from one sample sequenced in a study of shared clonotypes between healthy human individuals. Produced via immunoSEQ multiplex PCR; TCRdb's table is partial and in-frame only. The profile shows 300,000 to 400,000 clones, around 87% of them singletons. The sequenced sample consisted of memory CD8+ T cells sorted from blood. Described subset: CD45RO+ cells pooled with CCR7-negative TemRA cells. The receptors shown here come from a man aged 18 to 30 in good health.

This clone was counted at least ten times. The chain links TRBV11-2 to TRBJ2-1; 10 bases line up with TRBD2. The CDR3 runs to 15 residues. Per the germline V gene, CDR1 is SGHAT and CDR2 is FQNNGV. V lost 4 bases to trimming and J lost 6 bases; unmatched junction nucleotides: 6. The CDR3 is CASSSLAGGLNEQFF. CDR3 in DNA: TGTGCCAGCAGCTCATTAGCGGGGGGCCTCAATGAGCAGTTCTTC.

The J gene is TRBJ1-4, the V gene TRBV2; no clear D gene. The CDR3 is 18 residues long. The germline gives CDR1 SNHLY, CDR2 FYNNEI. Deletions cut 8 bases from V and 4 bases from J, with 26 bases between. CDR3 loop: CASERLWFPSRGNEKLFF. DNA of the CDR3: TGTGCCAGCGAACGACTCTGGTTCCCATCTCGAGGTAATGAAAAACTGTTTTTT.

This clone was seen repeatedly, ten times or more. Within the sample, other DNA sequences also encode this same CDR3. The chain uses TRBV9 and TRBJ2-3; the match to TRBD2 covers 12 bases. The CDR3 has 14 amino acids. Per the germline V gene, CDR1 is SGDLS and CDR2 is YYNGEE. The V segment lost 4 bases and the J segment 6 bases; nucleotides outside the gene matches: 3. The CDR3 DNA sequence: TGTGCCAGCAGCTCTAGCGGGAGGGAGGATACGCAGTATTTT. It is translated as CASSSSGREDTQYF. Variable domain in full (rest from reference TRBV9 and TRBJ2-3): DSGVTQTPKHLITATGQRVTLRCSPRSGDLSVYWYQQSLDQGLQFLIQYYNGEERAKGNILERFSAQQFPDLHSELNLSSLELGDSALYFCASSSSGREDTQYFGPGTRLTVL.

This clone has only one observation. The V call is TRBV27, the J call TRBJ2-7; 7 nucleotides match TRBD2. The J segment lost 3 bases and the V segment lost 3 bases, leaving 5 bases of the junction unmatched. This CDR3 is 14 amino acids long. Germline values: CDR1 MNHEY, CDR2 SMNVEV (reference sequence). CDR3 in amino acids: CASSLSSGDYEQYF. In nucleotides, the CDR3 is TGTGCCAGCAGTTTGTCTAGCGGCGACTACGAGCAGTACTTC.

CDR3 nucleotide sequence: TGTGCCAGCACAGGGGACAGGGCATACACAGATACGCAGTATTTT. Translated, it gives CASTGDRAYTDTQYF. The chain has TRBV5-4 and TRBJ2-3, with 9 bases lining up with TRBD1. CDR1 SGHNT and CDR2 YYREEE come from the germline V gene (reference sequence). CDR3 length: 15 residues. V gave up 6 bases and J gave up 2 bases; unmatched junction bases: 7.

This rearrangement joins TRBV5-6 to TRBJ1-5; TRBD1 aligns across 10 bases. With V trimmed by 4 bases and J by 1 base, 14 bases remained unmatched. This CDR3 is 19 amino acids long. The germline gives CDR1 SGHDT, CDR2 YYEEEE. The DNA for the CDR3 is TGTGCCAGCAGCCGCGTTGACAGGGGGCGCGTAATAAGCAATCAGCCCCAGCATTTT. This gives the protein CASSRVDRGRVISNQPQHF.

V is TRBV10-1 and J is TRBJ2-3, with D hard to call. Trimming removed 3 bases at V and 4 bases at J, with 2 bases between. CDR1 and CDR2 (germline): WNHNN, SYGVQD (reference sequence). The CDR3 loop spans 11 amino acids. The CDR3 coding sequence is TGCGCCAGCAGTGATGCAGATACGCAGTATTTT. It yields the protein CASSDADTQYF.

This clone came up many times. The V and J genes are TRBV11-2 and TRBJ1-1, with D unclear. Trimming pared 3 bases from V and 4 bases from J, leaving 9 bases between. Germline V gives CDR1 SGHAT, CDR2 FQNNGV. The CDR3 spans 13 residues. The CDR3 DNA sequence: TGTGCCAGCAGCTTCGGGCCGTTCACTGAAGCTTTCTTT. Amino acid sequence: CASSFGPFTEAFF. The full variable domain, completed using reference TRBV11-2 and TRBJ1-1, is EAGVAQSPRYKIIEKRQSVAFWCNPISGHATLYWYQQILGQGPKLLIQFQNNGVVDDSQLPKDRFSAERLKGVDSTLKIQPAKLEDSAVYLCASSFGPFTEAFFGQGTRLTVV.

The chain is built from TRBV20-1 and TRBJ1-1; unclear D gene. Germline CDR1 DFQATT, CDR2 SNEGSKA (reference sequence). This CDR3 contains 10 residues. Trimming left V 3 bases short and J 7 bases short, with 6 bases between. DNA for the CDR3: TGCAGTGCTAGCCTAAATGAAGCTTTCTTT. Protein sequence: CSASLNEAFF.

The V gene is TRBV2, the J gene TRBJ1-5; 8 bases fit TRBD1. Germline loops: CDR1 SNHLY, CDR2 FYNNEI. This CDR3 is 15 amino acids long. With 6 bases clipped from V and 3 bases from J, the junction kept 7 bases outside the gene matches. Here the CDR3 reads CASSPDRASNQPQHF. CDR3 nucleotides: TGTGCCAGCAGCCCGGACAGGGCCTCCAATCAGCCCCAGCATTTT. The whole variable domain, remainder taken from reference TRBV2 and TRBJ1-5, is EPEVTQTPSHQVTQMGQEVILRCVPISNHLYFYWYRQILGQKVEFLVSFYNNEISEKSEIFDDQFSVERPDGSNFTLKIRSTKLEDSAMYFCASSPDRASNQPQHFGDGTRLSIL.